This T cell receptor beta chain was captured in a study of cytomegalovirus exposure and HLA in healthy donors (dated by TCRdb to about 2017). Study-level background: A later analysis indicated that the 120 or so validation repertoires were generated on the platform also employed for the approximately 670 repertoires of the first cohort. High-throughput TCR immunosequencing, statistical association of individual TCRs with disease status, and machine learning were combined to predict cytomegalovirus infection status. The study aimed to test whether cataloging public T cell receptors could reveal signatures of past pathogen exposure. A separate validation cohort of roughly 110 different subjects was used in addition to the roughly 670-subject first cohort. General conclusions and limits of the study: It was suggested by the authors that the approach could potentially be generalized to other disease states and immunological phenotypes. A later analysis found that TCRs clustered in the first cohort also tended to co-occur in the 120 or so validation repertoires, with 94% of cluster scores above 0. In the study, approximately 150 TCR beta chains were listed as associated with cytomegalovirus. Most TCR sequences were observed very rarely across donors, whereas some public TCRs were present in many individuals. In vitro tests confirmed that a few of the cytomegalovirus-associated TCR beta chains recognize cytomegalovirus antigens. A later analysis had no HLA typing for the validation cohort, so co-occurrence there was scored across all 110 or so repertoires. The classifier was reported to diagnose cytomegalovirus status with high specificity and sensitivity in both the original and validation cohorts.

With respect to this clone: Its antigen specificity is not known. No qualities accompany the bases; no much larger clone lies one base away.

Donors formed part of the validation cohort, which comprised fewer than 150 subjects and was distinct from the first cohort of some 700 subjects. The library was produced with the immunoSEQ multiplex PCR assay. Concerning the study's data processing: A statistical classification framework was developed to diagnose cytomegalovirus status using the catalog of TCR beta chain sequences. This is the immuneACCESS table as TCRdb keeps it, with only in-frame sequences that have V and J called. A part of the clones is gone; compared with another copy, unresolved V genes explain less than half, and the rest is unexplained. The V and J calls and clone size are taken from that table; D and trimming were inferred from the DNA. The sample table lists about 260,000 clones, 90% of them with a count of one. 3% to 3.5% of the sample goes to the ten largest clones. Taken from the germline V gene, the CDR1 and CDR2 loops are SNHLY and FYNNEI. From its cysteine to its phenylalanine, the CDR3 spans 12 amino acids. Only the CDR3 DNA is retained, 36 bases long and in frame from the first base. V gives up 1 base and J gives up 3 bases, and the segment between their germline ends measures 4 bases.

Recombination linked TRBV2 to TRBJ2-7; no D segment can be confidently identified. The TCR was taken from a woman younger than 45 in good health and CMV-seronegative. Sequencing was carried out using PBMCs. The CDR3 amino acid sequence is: CASSEGLYEQYF. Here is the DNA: TGTGCCAGCAGTGAAGGCCTCTACGAGCAGTACTTC.